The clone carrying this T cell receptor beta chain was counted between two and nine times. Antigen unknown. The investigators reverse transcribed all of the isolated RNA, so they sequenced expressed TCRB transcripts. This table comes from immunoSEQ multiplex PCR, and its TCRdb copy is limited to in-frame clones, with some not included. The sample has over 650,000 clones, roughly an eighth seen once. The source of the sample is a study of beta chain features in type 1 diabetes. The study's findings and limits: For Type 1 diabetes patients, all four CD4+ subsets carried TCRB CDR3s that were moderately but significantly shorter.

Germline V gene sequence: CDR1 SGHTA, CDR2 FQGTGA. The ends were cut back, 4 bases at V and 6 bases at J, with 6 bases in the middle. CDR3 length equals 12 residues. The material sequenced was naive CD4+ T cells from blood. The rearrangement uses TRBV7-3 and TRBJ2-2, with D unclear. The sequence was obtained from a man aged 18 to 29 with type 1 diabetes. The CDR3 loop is CASSSQAGELFF. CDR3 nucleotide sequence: TGTGCCAGCAGCTCTCAGGCCGGGGAGCTGTTTTTT.